Shown below are 8 T cell receptor beta chains from a single sample sequenced in a study of beta chain features in type 1 diabetes. All of the isolated RNA was reverse transcribed, so expressed TCRB transcripts were sequenced. Profiled with immunoSEQ multiplex PCR; TCRdb holds only in-frame clones, not every one. Of 150,000 to 200,000 clones listed, about 9.1% were seen once; the top ten hold about 2.5%. What was sequenced was central memory CD4+ T cells from blood. All receptors come from a woman younger than 30 in good health.

The chain is built from TRBV19 and TRBJ2-2, with 10 bases aligning to TRBD2. Germline V gene lookup returns CDR1 LNHDA and CDR2 SQIVND (reference sequence). The CDR3 has 19 residues. V was pared by 11 bases and J by 5 bases, with 23 bases of the junction left unmatched. The CDR3 loop reads CAGTPLVSSGGRGTGELFF. DNA of the CDR3: TGTGCCGGAACACCCCTGGTTTCTAGCGGGGGCCGGGGAACCGGGGAGCTGTTTTTT.

The rearrangement joins TRBV7-2 to TRBJ2-7, with D perhaps matching TRBD1 (6 bases). V was trimmed by 3 bases and J by 4 bases, leaving 13 bases between them. This CDR3 has 14 residues. Germline V gene sequence: CDR1 SGHTA, CDR2 FQGNSA. CDR3 in DNA: TGTGCCAGCAGCTTGGGGGCAGCACAGTACGAGCAGTACTTC. It specifies CASSLGAAQYEQYF.

The J gene is TRBJ2-7, the V gene TRBV27, with TRBD1 matching over 8 bases. CDR1 and CDR2 (germline): MNHEY, SMNVEV (reference sequence). Trimming took 6 bases from V and 2 from J; bases not matched to a gene: 3. CDR3 length: 13 residues. The chain's CDR3 is CASRIQGAYEQYF. CDR3 DNA: TGTGCCAGCAGAATACAGGGGGCCTACGAGCAGTACTTC.

This clone was seen only a few times. V usage is TRBV11-2 and J usage is TRBJ2-1; D unclear. There are 14 residues in the CDR3. V shed 5 bases and J shed 0 bases, with 8 bases lying between them. Germline-derived CDR1 and CDR2 are SGHAT and FQNNGV. The CDR3 reads CASSRSSSYNEQFF. CDR3 bases: TGTGCCAGCAGCCGGTCTAGCTCCTACAATGAGCAGTTCTTC.

This chain joins TRBV5-6 and TRBJ2-2, with TRBD1 matching over 8 bases. V trimming: 4 bases; J trimming: 3 bases; junction bases outside the gene matches: 8. The CDR3 runs to 16 residues. The germline V gene has CDR1 SGHDT and CDR2 YYEEEE. Here the CDR3 reads CASSTRTGSDTGELFF. The CDR3, as DNA: TGTGCCAGCAGCACGCGGACAGGGTCGGACACCGGGGAGCTGTTTTTT.

In this sample, this clone turned up a few times. The chain is built from TRBV9 and TRBJ2-4; 7 nucleotides line up with TRBD2. J was trimmed by 2 bases and V by 0 bases; bases with no gene match: 8. Germline CDR1 SGDLS, CDR2 YYNGEE. This CDR3 comprises 17 residues. Written as DNA, the CDR3 is TGTGCCAGCAGCGTAGAGACGGGGGGAGTTTCCAAAAACATTCAGTACTTC. Its translation: CASSVETGGVSKNIQYF.

V gene TRBV5-4 combines with J gene TRBJ2-4; maybe TRBD2 (5 bases). Trimming removed 3 bases at V and 1 base at J, with 11 bases between. This CDR3 has 15 residues. Germline CDR1 is SGHNT and CDR2 is YYREEE (reference sequence). This CDR3 reads CASSSAGGAKNIQYF. CDR3 in DNA: TGTGCCAGCAGCTCAGCCGGCGGGGCCAAAAACATTCAGTACTTC.

The rearrangement joins TRBV28 to TRBJ1-5; unclear D gene. The germline V gene has CDR1 MDHEN and CDR2 SYDVKM. Deletions cut 4 bases from V and 2 bases from J, with 6 bases between. This CDR3 contains 13 residues. This CDR3 is CASSSQGNQPQHF. As DNA, the CDR3 is TGTGCCAGCAGTTCCCAGGGCAATCAGCCCCAGCATTTT.